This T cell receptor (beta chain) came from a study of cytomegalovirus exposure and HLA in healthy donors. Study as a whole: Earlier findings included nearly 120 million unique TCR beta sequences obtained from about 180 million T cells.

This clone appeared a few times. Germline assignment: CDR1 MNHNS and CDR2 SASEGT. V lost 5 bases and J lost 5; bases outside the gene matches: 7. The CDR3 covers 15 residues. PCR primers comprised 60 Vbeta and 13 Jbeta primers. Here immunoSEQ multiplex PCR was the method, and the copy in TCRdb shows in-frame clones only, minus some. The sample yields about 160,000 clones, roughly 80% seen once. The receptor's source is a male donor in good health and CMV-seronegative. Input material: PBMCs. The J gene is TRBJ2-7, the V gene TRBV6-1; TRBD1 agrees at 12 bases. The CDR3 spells CASSSNWDRGHEQYF. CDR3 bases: TGTGCCAGCAGTTCCAATTGGGACAGGGGGCACGAGCAGTACTTC.